These 14 T cell receptor beta chains share one sample of origin, sequenced in a study of CD8 T cells in ankylosing spondylitis. TCRdb called the 5' RACE reads again in MiXCR, with one record for every CDR3 protein. Among roughly 700,000 distinct CDR3 sequences, 15% to 20% were seen once, and the ten largest hold around a fifth. Their antigen targets remain unknown. Overall study results and limits: Fewer than ten highly homologous variants made up a TCR beta motif that seemed to typify ankylosing spondylitis blood.

The sample was blood, either unsorted or a sorted T cell fraction (not recorded which). The receptors were sampled from a male donor with ankylosing spondylitis.

The rearrangement uses TRBV5-1 and TRBJ1-2; D ambiguous. Trimming stripped 0 bases from V and 8 bases from J, with 11 bases between. Germline CDR1 reads SGHRS; CDR2 reads YFSETQ. The CDR3 has 13 residues. Here the CDR3 reads CASSLVVGGGYTF. The CDR3 DNA reads TGCGCCAGCAGCTTGGTTGTAGGAGGGGGCTACACCTTC.

This clonotype was found a few times. V gene TRBV2 combines with J gene TRBJ2-3; perhaps D is TRBD1 or TRBD2 (6 bases each). Germline values: CDR1 SNHLY, CDR2 FYNNEI. The CDR3 spans 14 residues. The V and J ends lost 7 bases and 0 bases respectively, with 11 bases between them. In DNA form, the CDR3 reads TGTGCCAGCACGCGGGGACAAAGCACAGATACGCAGTATTTT. As protein: CASTRGQSTDTQYF.

This clonotype was recorded at least ten times. This chain connects TRBV5-1 to TRBJ1-2; 8 positions match TRBD1. After removal of 4 bases from V and 0 bases from J, the junction contained 5 bases not matched to a gene. This CDR3 contains 15 residues. Germline values: CDR1 SGHRS, CDR2 YFSETQ. The CDR3 DNA sequence: TGCGCCAGCAGCGATCGGGACAGGACTAACTATGGCTACACCTTC. It specifies CASSDRDRTNYGYTF.

This clonotype was counted between two and nine times. The chain uses TRBV4-3 and TRBJ2-1, with 13 bases fitting TRBD2. J lost 5 bases, V lost 0 bases, and 4 bases had no gene match. CDR1 LGHNA and CDR2 YSLEER come from the germline V gene. The CDR3 spans 17 residues. Here the CDR3 reads CASSQDLTSGRHNEQFF. DNA of the CDR3: TGCGCCAGCAGCCAAGATCTGACTAGCGGGAGGCACAATGAGCAGTTCTTC.

Only a few counts were recorded for this clonotype. The rearrangement uses TRBV12-3 or TRBV12-4 and TRBJ2-1; 14 nucleotides match TRBD2. J lost 8 bases, V lost 4 bases, and 4 bases had no gene match. The CDR3 is 15 residues long. CDR3 in DNA: TGTGCCAGCAGTTGGACTAGCGGGGGGCCCGATGAGCAGTTCTTC. It specifies CASSWTSGGPDEQFF.

The sample holds a few counts of this clonotype. The chain links TRBV11-2 to TRBJ1-1; D gene ambiguous. CDR1 and CDR2 from the germline V gene are SGHAT and FQNNGV. Trimming pared 3 bases from V and 1 base from J, leaving 9 bases between. The CDR3 sequence is 14 residues long. CDR3 protein: CASSLGLENTEAFF. DNA of the CDR3: TGTGCCAGCAGCTTGGGGTTGGAGAACACTGAAGCTTTCTTT.

This clonotype was detected only once. V and J are TRBV6-1 and TRBJ2-3; D perhaps matches TRBD1 (6 bases). The V gene lost 6 bases and the J gene lost 0 bases, with 13 bases spanning the gap. The V gene's germline CDR1 is MNHNS and CDR2 SASEGT. The length of the CDR3 is 15 residues. The DNA for the CDR3 is TGTGCCAGCAGACCTCGGACAGCTAGCACAGATACGCAGTATTTT. This translates into CASRPRTASTDTQYF.

This clonotype was counted a few times. The V call is TRBV12-5, the J call TRBJ2-5, with a tentative D call TRBD1 (5 bases). This CDR3 is 15 amino acids long. Germline V lookup: CDR1 LGHNT, CDR2 FRNRAP. V lost 1 base and J lost 2, with 11 bases in between. In nucleotides, the CDR3 is TGTGCTAGTGGTTTGGGACAGCTAGGTCAAGAGACCCAGTACTTC. Amino acids: CASGLGQLGQETQYF.

This chain links TRBV2 with TRBJ2-1; D is perhaps TRBD1 or TRBD2 (6 bases each). Germline lookup yields CDR1 SNHLY and CDR2 FYNNEI. CDR3 size: 12 residues. Deletions cut 11 bases from V and 9 bases from J, with 17 bases between. CDR3: CAGNRDGGEQFF. CDR3 in DNA: TGTGCCGGAAACAGGGACGGGGGTGAGCAGTTCTTC.

This rearrangement joins TRBV28 to TRBJ2-5; 10 bases are a match to TRBD1. The germline CDR1 and CDR2 sequences are MDHEN and SYDVKM. This CDR3 is built from 15 residues. The junction had 7 bases not matched to a gene; V was cut back by 7 bases and J by 2 bases. The DNA for the CDR3 is TGTGCCAGCAATTCGGACAGGGGGACACAAGAGACCCAGTACTTC. Translated: CASNSDRGTQETQYF.

This chain uses TRBV19 with TRBJ2-1; 10 bases line up with TRBD1. CDR1 LNHDA and CDR2 SQIVND come from the germline V gene (reference sequence). There are 19 residues in the CDR3. Trimming removed 3 bases from V and 0 bases from J; junction bases left unmatched: 11. For the CDR3, the DNA is TGTGCCAGTAGTATCCAAAGGGGACAGGGGATTAGCTCCTACAATGAGCAGTTCTTC. Protein product: CASSIQRGQGISSYNEQFF.

The chain links TRBV12-3 or TRBV12-4 to TRBJ2-4, with D uncertain. This CDR3 spans 14 amino acids. Trimming cost V 2 bases and J 7 bases, with 12 bases left between them. CDR3 loop: CASSLWGLRNIQYF. In DNA, the CDR3 is TGTGCCAGCAGTTTATGGGGTTTGCGGAACATTCAGTACTTC.

The rearrangement uses TRBV4-3 and TRBJ2-1; 8 bases line up with TRBD1. The CDR3 is made up of 16 amino acids. V lost 0 bases, J lost 4 bases, and 5 bases stayed unmatched. Per the germline V gene, CDR1 is LGHNA and CDR2 is YSLEER. In DNA, the CDR3 is TGCGCCAGCAGCCAAGATTGGAACAGGGGGTACAATGAGCAGTTCTTC. This codes for CASSQDWNRGYNEQFF.

Ten or more counts support this clonotype. The chain is built from TRBV6-5 and TRBJ2-3, with TRBD1 matching over 7 bases. Germline CDR1 reads MNHEY; CDR2 reads SVGAGI. CDR3 size: 19 residues. The trim removed 0 bases at V and 1 base at J, leaving 13 bases unmatched. The CDR3 DNA reads as TGTGCCAGCAGTTACTCCCTGATAGGACAGGCGGAAGGCACAGATACGCAGTATTTT. It codes for CASSYSLIGQAEGTDTQYF.